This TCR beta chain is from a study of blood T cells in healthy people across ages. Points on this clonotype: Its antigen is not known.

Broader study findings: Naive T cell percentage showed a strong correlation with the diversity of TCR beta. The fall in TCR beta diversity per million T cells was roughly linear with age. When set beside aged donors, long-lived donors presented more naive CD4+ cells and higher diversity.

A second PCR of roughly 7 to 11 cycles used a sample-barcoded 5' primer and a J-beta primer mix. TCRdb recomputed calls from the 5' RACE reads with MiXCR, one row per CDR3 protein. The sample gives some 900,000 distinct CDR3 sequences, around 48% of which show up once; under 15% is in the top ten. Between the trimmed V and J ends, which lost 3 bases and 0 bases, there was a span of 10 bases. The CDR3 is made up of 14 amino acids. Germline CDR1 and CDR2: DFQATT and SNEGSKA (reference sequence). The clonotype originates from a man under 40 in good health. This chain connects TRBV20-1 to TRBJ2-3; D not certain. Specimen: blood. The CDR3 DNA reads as TGCAGTGCTAGTGAGCCCCGTAGCACAGATACGCAGTATTTT. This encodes CSASEPRSTDTQYF.